This T cell receptor beta chain was sequenced in a study of cytomegalovirus exposure and HLA in healthy donors. Whole-study context: Earlier, some 170 million T cells were analyzed, and 117 million unique TCR beta sequences were found among them. Study results and limitations: A prior analysis recorded that most TCR beta V segments were productive about 87% or about 30% of the time.

On this clone itself: Its antigen is undetermined.

This cohort consisted of healthy bone marrow donors. With 6 bases clipped from V and 3 bases from J, the junction kept 8 bases outside the gene matches. This CDR3 contains 15 residues. Germline V gene sequence: CDR1 MDHEN, CDR2 SYDVKM. Researchers ran the PCR with 60 Vbeta and 13 Jbeta primers. Original processing methods: Unique TCR beta chains numbered approximately 76 million in a later analysis, with around 10 million shared. Sequencing was performed with immunoSEQ multiplex PCR; in TCRdb, only in-frame clones are kept and a portion is missing. That table supplies the V and J calls and clone size; D and trimming were determined from the DNA. The data show over 200,000 clones, with 70% to 85% seen just once and 3% to 4% held by the top ten.

This sequence joins TRBV28 and TRBJ2-1, with TRBD2 matching over 7 bases. The sequence was obtained from a male donor in good health and CMV-seronegative. Sequences were obtained from PBMCs. The CDR3 region has the DNA TGTGCCAGCAGCCAAGTGGCTAGCGGCTACAATGAGCAGTTCTTC. Its protein is CASSQVASGYNEQFF. Full variable domain (outside the CDR3, taken from reference TRBV28 and TRBJ2-1): DVKVTQSSRYLVKRTGEKVFLECVQDMDHENMFWYRQDPGLGLRLIYFSYDVKMKEKGDIPEGYSVSREKKERFSLILESASTNQTSMYLCASSQVASGYNEQFFGPGTRLTVL.